A selection of T cell receptor beta chains follows, all from one sample in a study of T-cell reconstitution after alpha-beta-depleted transplantation in children. In TCRdb, the PCR reads were re-called with MiXCR into one record per CDR3 protein. The profile covers 200,000 or so distinct CDR3 sequences, with around 5.9% appearing a single time and roughly 4.7% taken by the ten largest. This specimen consisted of PBMCs, obtained before TCRalphabeta/CD19-depleted stem cell transplant. The receptors originated from a girl under three years old with combined immunodeficiency, due to receive a stem cell transplant. Each CDR3 is given with its conserved first and last residue. The D gene is left open where the match is weak. Not all rows give a size; the values are once, few, many and, for expanded clones, a class.

len: 18
d_gene: TRBD2
v_gene: TRBV9
j_gene: TRBJ2-3
abundance: many
CDR3nt: TGTGCCAGCGGATTCGAGACTAGCGGGAGGGCCGAGACAGATACGCAGTATTTT
CDR3aa: CASGFETSGRAETDTQYF

len: 15
d_gene: TRBD2
v_gene: TRBV6-5
j_gene: TRBJ2-5
abundance: many
CDR3nt: TGTGCCAGCAGTTACTTGGGACTAGCGATCGAGACCCAGTACTTC
CDR3aa: CASSYLGLAIETQYF

len: 15
d_gene: TRBD2
v_gene: TRBV7-9
j_gene: TRBJ2-1
abundance: many
CDR3nt: TGTGCCAGCAGCTTCATCGCGGGGGGGCCCTTGGAGCAGTTCTTC
CDR3aa: CASSFIAGGPLEQFF

len: 17
d_gene: -
v_gene: TRBV12-3/TRBV12-4
j_gene: TRBJ2-3
abundance: many
CDR3nt: TGTGCCAGCAGTCTTTGGCAGGACCAAGTCAGCACAGATACGCAGTATTTT
CDR3aa: CASSLWQDQVSTDTQYF

len: 13
d_gene: -
v_gene: TRBV7-3
j_gene: TRBJ2-7
abundance: many
CDR3nt: TGTGCCAGCAGCTTTCGTGAAAGCTACGAGCAGTACTTC
CDR3aa: CASSFRESYEQYF

len: 15
d_gene: TRBD2
v_gene: TRBV20-1
j_gene: TRBJ2-1
abundance: many
CDR3nt: TGCAGTGCTAGCCGATCAAGGACTAGCGGGAGTAAGGAGTTCTTC
CDR3aa: CSASRSRTSGSKEFF

len: 13
d_gene: -
v_gene: TRBV6-2/TRBV6-3
j_gene: TRBJ1-1
abundance: many
CDR3nt: TGTGCCAGCAGTTTTGCCGATAACACTGAAGCTTTCTTT
CDR3aa: CASSFADNTEAFF

len: 16
d_gene: TRBD2
v_gene: TRBV7-8
j_gene: TRBJ2-1
abundance: many
CDR3nt: TGTGCCAGCAGCTTAGCTTCTAGCGGGAGTAGAATTGAGCAGTTCTTC
CDR3aa: CASSLASSGSRIEQFF

len: 17
d_gene: TRBD2
v_gene: TRBV4-3
j_gene: TRBJ2-1
abundance: many
CDR3nt: TGCGCCAGCAGCTTTCGGGCTAGCGGGAGAAAATCCCATGAGCAGTTCTTC
CDR3aa: CASSFRASGRKSHEQFF

len: 13
d_gene: -
v_gene: TRBV29-1
j_gene: TRBJ2-7
abundance: many
CDR3nt: TGCAGCGTATTAGTGGAGGCCCCCTACGAGCAGTACTTC
CDR3aa: CSVLVEAPYEQYF

len: 15
d_gene: -
v_gene: TRBV28
j_gene: TRBJ1-2
abundance: many
CDR3nt: TGTGCCAGCAGTTTGGGGGGTATAGGGATGTATGGCTACACCTTC
CDR3aa: CASSLGGIGMYGYTF

len: 14
d_gene: -
v_gene: TRBV9
j_gene: TRBJ2-1
abundance: many
CDR3nt: TGTGCCAGCAGCGCATTTGCGGATTACAATGAGCAGTTCTTC
CDR3aa: CASSAFADYNEQFF

len: 17
d_gene: TRBD2
v_gene: TRBV6-5
j_gene: TRBJ2-5
abundance: -
CDR3nt: TGTGTCAGCAGTTATTGGCGGCTAGCGGGGGGACAAGAGACCCAGTACTTC
CDR3aa: CVSSYWRLAGGQETQYF

len: 13
d_gene: -
v_gene: TRBV12-3/TRBV12-4
j_gene: TRBJ1-1
abundance: few
CDR3nt: TGTGCCAGCAGCTTCACGTGGCAGGGAGCGGCTTTCTTT
CDR3aa: CASSFTWQGAAFF

len: 15
d_gene: -
v_gene: TRBV18
j_gene: TRBJ2-3
abundance: many
CDR3nt: TGTGCCAGCTCACCAGTCGGCTATAACACAGATACGCAGTATTTT
CDR3aa: CASSPVGYNTDTQYF

len: 12
d_gene: -
v_gene: TRBV29-1
j_gene: TRBJ1-5
abundance: few
CDR3nt: TGCAGCGTTGTACTAGGGCGTCAGCCCCAGCATTTT
CDR3aa: CSVVLGRQPQHF

len: 13
d_gene: TRBD1
v_gene: TRBV13
j_gene: TRBJ2-3
abundance: many
CDR3nt: TGTGCCAGCAGGGTATCGGGGACAGGAACGCAGTATTTT
CDR3aa: CASRVSGTGTQYF

len: 18
d_gene: TRBD2
v_gene: TRBV3-1
j_gene: TRBJ2-3
abundance: many
CDR3nt: TGTGCCAGCAGCCAAGATAGGATCGGACTAGCGGACACAGATACGCAGTATTTT
CDR3aa: CASSQDRIGLADTDTQYF

len: 16
d_gene: -
v_gene: TRBV6-5
j_gene: TRBJ1-1
abundance: -
CDR3nt: TGTGCCAGCAGTTCGCACTTACAGGGTTCGAACACTGAAGCTTTCTTT
CDR3aa: CASSSHLQGSNTEAFF

len: 15
d_gene: TRBD2
v_gene: TRBV12-3/TRBV12-4
j_gene: TRBJ2-1
abundance: many
CDR3nt: TGTGCCAGCAGTTTAGGTAGCGGGAACTACAATGAGCAGTTCTTC
CDR3aa: CASSLGSGNYNEQFF

len: 11
d_gene: -
v_gene: TRBV29-1
j_gene: TRBJ2-5
abundance: many
CDR3nt: TGCAGCGCATGGCCCACAGAGACCCAGTACTTC
CDR3aa: CSAWPTETQYF

len: 17
d_gene: -
v_gene: TRBV1
j_gene: TRBJ2-5
abundance: many
CDR3nt: TGCACCAGCATCCAGACAGGGGGCTATCTTTCCTGGGGGACCCAGTACTTC
CDR3aa: CTSIQTGGYLSWGTQYF

len: 15
d_gene: -
v_gene: TRBV9
j_gene: TRBJ1-1
abundance: many
CDR3nt: TGTGCCAGCACGAAGGAAGAGCAGATTAACACTGAAGCTTTCTTT
CDR3aa: CASTKEEQINTEAFF